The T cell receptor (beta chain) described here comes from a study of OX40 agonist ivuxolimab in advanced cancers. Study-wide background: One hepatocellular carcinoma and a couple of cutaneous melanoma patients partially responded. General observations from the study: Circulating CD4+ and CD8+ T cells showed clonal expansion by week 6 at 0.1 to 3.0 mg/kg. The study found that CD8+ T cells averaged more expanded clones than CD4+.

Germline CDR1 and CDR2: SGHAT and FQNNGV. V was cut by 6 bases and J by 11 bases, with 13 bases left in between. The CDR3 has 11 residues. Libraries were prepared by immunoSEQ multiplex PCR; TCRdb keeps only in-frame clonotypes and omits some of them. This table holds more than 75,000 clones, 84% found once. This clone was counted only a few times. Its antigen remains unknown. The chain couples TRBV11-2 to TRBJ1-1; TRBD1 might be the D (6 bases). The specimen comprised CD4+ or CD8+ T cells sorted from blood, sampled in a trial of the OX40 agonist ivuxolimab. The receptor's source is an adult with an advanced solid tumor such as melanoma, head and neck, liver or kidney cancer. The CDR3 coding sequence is TGTGCCAGCAGATTAACAGGGTTGGCTTTCTTT. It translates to CASRLTGLAFF. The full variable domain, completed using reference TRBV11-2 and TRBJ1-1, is EAGVAQSPRYKIIEKRQSVAFWCNPISGHATLYWYQQILGQGPKLLIQFQNNGVVDDSQLPKDRFSAERLKGVDSTLKIQPAKLEDSAVYLCASRLTGLAFFGQGTRLTVV.